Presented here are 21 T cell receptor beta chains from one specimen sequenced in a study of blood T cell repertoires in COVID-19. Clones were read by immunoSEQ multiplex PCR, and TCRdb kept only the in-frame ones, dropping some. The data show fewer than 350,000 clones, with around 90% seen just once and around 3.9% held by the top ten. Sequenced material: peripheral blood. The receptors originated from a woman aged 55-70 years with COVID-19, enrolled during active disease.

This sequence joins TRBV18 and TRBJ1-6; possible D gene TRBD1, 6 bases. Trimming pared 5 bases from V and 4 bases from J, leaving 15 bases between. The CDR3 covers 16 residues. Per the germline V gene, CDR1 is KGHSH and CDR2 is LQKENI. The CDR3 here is CASSDQTGTYNSPLHF. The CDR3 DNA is TGTGCCAGCTCAGATCAAACAGGGACATATAATTCACCCCTCCACTTT.

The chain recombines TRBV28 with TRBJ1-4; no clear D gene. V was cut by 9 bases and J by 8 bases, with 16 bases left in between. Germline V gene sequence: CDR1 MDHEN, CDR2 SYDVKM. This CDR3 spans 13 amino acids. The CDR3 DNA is TGTGCCAGTTCCAGGAGGGCGTGGGAAAAACTGTTTTTT. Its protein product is CASSRRAWEKLFF.

CDR3 loop: CASSQNTGANLGYTF. CDR3 nucleotide sequence: TGCGCCAGCAGCCAAAATACAGGGGCCAACTTGGGCTACACCTTC. The V and J genes are TRBV4-1 and TRBJ1-2, with 7 bases matching TRBD1. The CDR3 contains 15 residues. Germline V gives CDR1 MGHRA, CDR2 YSYEKL. V was clipped by 2 bases and J by 8 bases; unmatched bases: 11.

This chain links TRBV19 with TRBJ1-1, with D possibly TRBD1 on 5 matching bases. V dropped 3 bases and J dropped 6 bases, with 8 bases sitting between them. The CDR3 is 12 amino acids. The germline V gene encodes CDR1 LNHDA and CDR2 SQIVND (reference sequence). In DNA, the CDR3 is TGTGCCAGTAGTATTCGGGGGGCTGAAGCTTTCTTT. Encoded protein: CASSIRGAEAFF.

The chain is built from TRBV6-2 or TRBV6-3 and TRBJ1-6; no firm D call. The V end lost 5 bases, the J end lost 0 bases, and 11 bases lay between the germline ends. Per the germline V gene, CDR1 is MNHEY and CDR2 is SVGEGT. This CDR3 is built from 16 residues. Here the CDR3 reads CASSHFRSSYNSPLHF. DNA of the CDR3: TGTGCCAGCAGTCATTTCCGGAGCTCCTATAATTCACCCCTCCACTTT.

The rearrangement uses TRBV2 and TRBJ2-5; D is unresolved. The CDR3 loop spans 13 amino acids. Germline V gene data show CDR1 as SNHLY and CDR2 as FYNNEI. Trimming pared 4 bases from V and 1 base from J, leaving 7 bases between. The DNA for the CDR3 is TGTGCCAGCAGTGGCTCGGTCCAAGAGACCCAGTACTTC. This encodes CASSGSVQETQYF.

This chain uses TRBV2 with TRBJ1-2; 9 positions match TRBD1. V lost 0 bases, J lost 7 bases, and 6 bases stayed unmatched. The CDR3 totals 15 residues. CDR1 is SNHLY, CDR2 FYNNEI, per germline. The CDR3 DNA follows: TGTGCCAGCAGTGAAGCCCTTGGGACAGGGCTTGGCTACACCTTC. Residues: CASSEALGTGLGYTF.

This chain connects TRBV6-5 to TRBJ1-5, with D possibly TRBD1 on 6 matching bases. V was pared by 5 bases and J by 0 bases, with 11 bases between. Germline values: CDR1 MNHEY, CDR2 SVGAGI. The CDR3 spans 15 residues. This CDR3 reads CASSRGMNSNQPQHF. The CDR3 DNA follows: TGTGCCAGCAGTAGGGGGATGAATAGCAATCAGCCCCAGCATTTT.

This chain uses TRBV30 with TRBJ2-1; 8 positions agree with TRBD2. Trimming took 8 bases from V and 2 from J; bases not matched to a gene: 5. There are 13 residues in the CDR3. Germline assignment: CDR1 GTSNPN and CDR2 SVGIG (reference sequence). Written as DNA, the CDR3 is TGTGCCAGGGCAGCGGGGGCCTACAATGAGCAGTTCTTC. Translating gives CARAAGAYNEQFF. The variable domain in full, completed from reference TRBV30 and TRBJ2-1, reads SQTIHQWPATLVQPVGSPLSLECTVEGTSNPNLYWYRQAAGRGLQLLFYSVGIGQISSEVPQNLSASRPQDRQFILSSKKLLLSDSGFYLCARAAGAYNEQFFGPGTRLTVL.

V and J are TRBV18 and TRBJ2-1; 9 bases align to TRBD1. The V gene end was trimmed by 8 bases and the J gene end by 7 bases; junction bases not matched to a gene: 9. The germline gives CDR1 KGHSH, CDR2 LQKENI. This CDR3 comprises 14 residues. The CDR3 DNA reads TGTGCCAGCCGTATTGGACAGGGGTTGAATGAGCAGTTCTTC. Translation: CASRIGQGLNEQFF.

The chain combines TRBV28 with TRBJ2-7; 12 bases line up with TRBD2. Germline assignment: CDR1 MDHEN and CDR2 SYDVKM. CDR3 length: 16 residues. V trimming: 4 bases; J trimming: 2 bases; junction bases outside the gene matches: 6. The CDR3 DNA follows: TGTGCCAGCAGTTCCCCTAGCGGGGGGGCCCCCTACGAGCAGTACTTC. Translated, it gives CASSSPSGGAPYEQYF.

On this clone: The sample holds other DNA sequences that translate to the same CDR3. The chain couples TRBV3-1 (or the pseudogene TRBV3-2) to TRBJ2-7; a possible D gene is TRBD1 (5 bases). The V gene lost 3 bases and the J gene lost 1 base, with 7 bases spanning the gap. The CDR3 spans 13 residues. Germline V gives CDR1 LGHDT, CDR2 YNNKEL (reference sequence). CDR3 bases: TGTGCCAGCAGCCAGCAGGGATCCTACGAGCAGTACTTC. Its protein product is CASSQQGSYEQYF.

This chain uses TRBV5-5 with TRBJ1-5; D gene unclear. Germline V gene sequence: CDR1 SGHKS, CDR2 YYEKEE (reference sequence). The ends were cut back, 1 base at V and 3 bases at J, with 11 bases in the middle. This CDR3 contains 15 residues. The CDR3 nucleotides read TGTGCCAGCAGCTTGAGAACAGTTTCCAATCAGCCCCAGCATTTT. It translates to CASSLRTVSNQPQHF.

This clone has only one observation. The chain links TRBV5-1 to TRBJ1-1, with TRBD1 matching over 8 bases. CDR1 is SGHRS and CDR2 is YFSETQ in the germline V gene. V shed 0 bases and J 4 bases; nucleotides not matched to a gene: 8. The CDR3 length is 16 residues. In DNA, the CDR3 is TGCGCCAGCAGCTTGGAAGGCCAGGGGGCCGGCACTGAAGCTTTCTTT. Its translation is CASSLEGQGAGTEAFF.

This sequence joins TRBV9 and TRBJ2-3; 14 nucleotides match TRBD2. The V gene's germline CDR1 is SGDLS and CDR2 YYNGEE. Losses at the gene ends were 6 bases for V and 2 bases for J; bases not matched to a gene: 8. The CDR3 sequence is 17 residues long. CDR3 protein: CASTRTSGGSLTDTQYF. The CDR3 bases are TGTGCCAGCACCCGGACTAGCGGGGGGTCCCTCACAGATACGCAGTATTTT.

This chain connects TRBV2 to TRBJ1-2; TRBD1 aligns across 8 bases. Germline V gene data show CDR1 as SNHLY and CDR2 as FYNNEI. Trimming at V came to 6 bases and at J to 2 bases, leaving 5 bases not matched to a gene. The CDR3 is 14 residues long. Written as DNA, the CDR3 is TGTGCCAGCAGAGACCGACAGGGGAACTATGGCTACACCTTC. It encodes CASRDRQGNYGYTF.

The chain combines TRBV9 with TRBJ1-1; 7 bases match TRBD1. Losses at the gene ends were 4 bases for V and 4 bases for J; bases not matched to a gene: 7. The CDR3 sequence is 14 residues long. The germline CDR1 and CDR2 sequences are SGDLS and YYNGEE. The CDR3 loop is CASSSQGRTTEAFF. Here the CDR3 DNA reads TGTGCCAGCAGCTCACAGGGGCGAACCACTGAAGCTTTCTTT.

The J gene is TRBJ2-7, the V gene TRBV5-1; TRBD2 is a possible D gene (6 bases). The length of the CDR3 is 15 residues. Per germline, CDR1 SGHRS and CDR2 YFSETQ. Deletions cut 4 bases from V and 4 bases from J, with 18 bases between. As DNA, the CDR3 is TGCGCCAGCAGCGGGGGACTTTACTCCCCGTACGAGCAGTACTTC. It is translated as CASSGGLYSPYEQYF.

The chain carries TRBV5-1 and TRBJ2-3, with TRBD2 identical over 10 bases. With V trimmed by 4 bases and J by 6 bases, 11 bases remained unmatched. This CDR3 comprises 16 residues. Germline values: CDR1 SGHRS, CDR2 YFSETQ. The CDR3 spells CASSVTPSGGRDTQYF. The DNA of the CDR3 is TGCGCCAGCAGCGTGACCCCTAGCGGGGGCAGGGATACGCAGTATTTT.

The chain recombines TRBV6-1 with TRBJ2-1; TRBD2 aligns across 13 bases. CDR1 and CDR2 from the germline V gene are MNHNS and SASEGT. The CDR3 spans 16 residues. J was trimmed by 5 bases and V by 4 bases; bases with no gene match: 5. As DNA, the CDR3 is TGTGCCAGCAGTGGCCTCACTAGCGGGGGGGACAATGAGCAGTTCTTC. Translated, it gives CASSGLTSGGDNEQFF.

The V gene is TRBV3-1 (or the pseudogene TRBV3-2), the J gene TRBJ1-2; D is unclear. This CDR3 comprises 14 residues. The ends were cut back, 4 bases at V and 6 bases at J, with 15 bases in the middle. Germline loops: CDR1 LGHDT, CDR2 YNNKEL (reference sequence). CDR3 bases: TGTGCCAGCAGCCCTATGCACAAGCAGGATGGCTACACCTTC. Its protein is CASSPMHKQDGYTF.